This record covers a single TCR beta chain. As yet, its antigen is unknown. V was clipped by 4 bases and J by 11 bases; unmatched bases: 12. The germline CDR1 and CDR2 sequences are SGHRS and YFSETQ. The CDR3 length is 15 residues. This specimen comes from a study of OX40 agonist ivuxolimab in advanced cancers. Study context: Among those enrolled, mean age was roughly 55 years (range 23 to 79) and 82.7% were male. Study findings and constraints: Normalized T-cell clonal expansion was also low in a subset of nonresponders.

Sequencing used immunoSEQ multiplex PCR; TCRdb keeps in-frame clones, though not all of them. The sample holds 80,000 to 100,000 clones; about nine tenths are singletons and the top ten take 0.8% to 0.9%. The sequence was obtained from an adult with an advanced solid tumor such as melanoma, head and neck, liver or kidney cancer. The sample here was CD4+ or CD8+ T cells sorted from blood, taken in a trial of the OX40 agonist ivuxolimab. This chain connects TRBV5-1 to TRBJ2-3, with 11 bases fitting TRBD2. CDR3 in DNA: TGCGCCAGCAGCCCGAAACTAGCGGGAGAAAGGGAGCAGTATTTT. Encoded protein: CASSPKLAGEREQYF.